The 14 T cell receptor beta chains in this list originate from one sample, sequenced in a study of T cells expressing NK-cell markers (dated by TCRdb to the early 2020s). The library was generated by 5' RACE. Data came from an Illumina HiSeq 2000. The reads were reprocessed in TCRdb, with one entry per CDR3 protein sequence and no accompanying DNA. This sample's records show roughly 430,000 distinct CDR3 sequences. The ten top clones hold approximately 7% of the sample. The sample comprised blood T cells: a sorted CD56 or NKG2C T cell subset, CD4+ or CD8+ T cells, or bulk PBMC T cells (not recorded which). Source of these receptors: a woman aged 18-69 years in good health.

This chain joins TRBV14 and TRBJ2-4. The CDR3 consists of 16 residues. Germline assignment: CDR1 SGHDN and CDR2 FVKESK. CDR3: CASSQVDGLAKNIQYF.

V gene TRBV11-2 combines with J gene TRBJ1-3. The germline V gene encodes CDR1 SGHAT and CDR2 FQNNGV. CDR3 length equals 16 residues. This CDR3 reads CASSLGFAGAGNTIYF.

The chain links TRBV4-3 to TRBJ2-3; as DNA is missing, the TRBD2 call by TCRdb cannot be tested. The CDR3 is made up of 17 amino acids. Per the germline V gene, CDR1 is LGHNA and CDR2 is YSLEER. CDR3 amino acids: CASSQGAAGGLTDTQYF.

This rearrangement joins TRBV4-3 to TRBJ2-2; TCRdb picks TRBD2, but there is no DNA to check that call. There are 19 residues in the CDR3. The germline CDR1 and CDR2 sequences are LGHNA and YSLEER. CDR3 sequence reads: CASSPSGLAGARNTGELFF.

This rearrangement joins TRBV29-1 to TRBJ2-2; without DNA, the TCRdb call of TRBD1 cannot be checked. This CDR3 has 14 residues. In germline, CDR1 is SQVTM, CDR2 ANQGSEA. The CDR3: CSVRGMTNTGELFF.

The chain combines TRBV6-1 with TRBJ2-5; the D gene TCRdb calls, TRBD2, cannot be checked with no DNA. The CDR3 length is 17 residues. The V gene's germline CDR1 is MNHNS and CDR2 SASEGT. The CDR3 spells CASSPGLAGAYQETQYF.

The V call is TRBV4-3, the J call TRBJ2-5; TCRdb's D gene call, TRBD2, goes unchecked for lack of DNA. In germline, CDR1 is LGHNA, CDR2 YSLEER. This CDR3 has 15 residues. CDR3 in amino acids: CASSLKKSGYETQYF.

The rearrangement links TRBV7-9 to TRBJ1-5; as DNA is missing, the TRBD1 call by TCRdb cannot be tested. The CDR3 is made up of 13 amino acids. The germline gives CDR1 SEHNR, CDR2 FQNEAQ (reference sequence). The CDR3 sequence is CASSLGQDQPQHF. The full variable domain, rest sourced from reference TRBV7-9 and TRBJ1-5, is DTGVSQNPRHKITKRGQNVTFRCDPISEHNRLYWYRQTLGQGPEFLTYFQNEAQLEKSRLLSDRFSAERPKGSFSTLEIQRTEQGDSAMYLCASSLGQDQPQHFGDGTRLSIL.

The chain employs TRBV5-1 and TRBJ2-3; TCRdb's D call, TRBD1, is unchecked because there is no DNA. The CDR3 totals 13 residues. The V gene's germline CDR1 is SGHRS and CDR2 YFSETQ. The CDR3 loop is CASSLDSGAAQYF.

The chain combines TRBV7-8 with TRBJ2-5; TCRdb's D call, TRBD2, is unchecked because there is no DNA. Germline V lookup: CDR1 SGHVS, CDR2 FQNEAQ. CDR3 length: 13 residues. The CDR3 protein is CASSSTSGETQYF.

This chain links TRBV7-3 with TRBJ2-1; TCRdb indicates TRBD1, and absent DNA this call remains unverified. CDR3 length: 15 amino acids. Germline V gene data show CDR1 as SGHTA and CDR2 as FQGTGA. CDR3 amino acids: CASSTQGAAYNEQFF.

The chain joins TRBV12-3 or TRBV12-4 to TRBJ2-5; TCRdb outputs TRBD1, but without DNA this stays unchecked. This CDR3 contains 11 residues. The CDR3 is CASTGGETQYF.

The CDR3 here is CASSSQRGGETQYF. The chain is built from TRBV12-3 or TRBV12-4 and TRBJ2-5; absent DNA, TCRdb's TRBD1 call cannot be checked. CDR3 size: 14 residues.

The rearrangement links TRBV19 to TRBJ2-1; TCRdb gives TRBD1 as the D gene, but with no DNA this cannot be confirmed. The CDR3 is 17 amino acids. Germline values: CDR1 LNHDA, CDR2 SQIVND (reference sequence). The CDR3 spells CASSPDWTGWGMNEQFF.